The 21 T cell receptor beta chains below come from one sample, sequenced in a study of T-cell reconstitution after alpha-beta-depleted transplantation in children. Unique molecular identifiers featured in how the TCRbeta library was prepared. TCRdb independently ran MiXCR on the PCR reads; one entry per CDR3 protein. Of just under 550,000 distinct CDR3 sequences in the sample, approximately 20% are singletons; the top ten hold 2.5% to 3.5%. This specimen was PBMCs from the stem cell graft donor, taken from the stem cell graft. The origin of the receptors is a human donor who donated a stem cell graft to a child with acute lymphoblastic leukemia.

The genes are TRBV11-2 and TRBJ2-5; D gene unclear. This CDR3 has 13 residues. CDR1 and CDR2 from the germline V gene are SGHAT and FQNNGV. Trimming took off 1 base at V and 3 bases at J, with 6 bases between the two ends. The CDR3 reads CASSLAVKETQYF. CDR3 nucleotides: TGTGCCAGCAGCTTAGCCGTGAAAGAGACCCAGTACTTC.

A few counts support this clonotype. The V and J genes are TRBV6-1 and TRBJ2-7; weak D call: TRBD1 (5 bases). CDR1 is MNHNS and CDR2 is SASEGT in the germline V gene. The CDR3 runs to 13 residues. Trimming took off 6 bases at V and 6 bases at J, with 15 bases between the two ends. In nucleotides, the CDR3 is TGTGCCAGCAGAGGTGCAGTGGGGCCCGAGCAGTACTTC. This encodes CASRGAVGPEQYF.

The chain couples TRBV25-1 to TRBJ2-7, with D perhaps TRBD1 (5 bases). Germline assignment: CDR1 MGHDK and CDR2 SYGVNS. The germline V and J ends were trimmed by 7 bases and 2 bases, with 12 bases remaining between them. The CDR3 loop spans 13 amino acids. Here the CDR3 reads CASIGQGPYEQYF. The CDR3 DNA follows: TGTGCCAGCATTGGGCAGGGTCCCTACGAGCAGTACTTC.

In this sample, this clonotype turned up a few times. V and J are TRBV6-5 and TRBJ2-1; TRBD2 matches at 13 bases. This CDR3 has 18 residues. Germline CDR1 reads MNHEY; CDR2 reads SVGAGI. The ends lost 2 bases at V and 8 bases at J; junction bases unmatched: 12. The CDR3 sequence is CASSYEGLAGAGGDEQFF. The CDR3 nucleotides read TGTGCCAGCAGTTACGAAGGACTAGCGGGAGCGGGAGGGGATGAGCAGTTCTTC.

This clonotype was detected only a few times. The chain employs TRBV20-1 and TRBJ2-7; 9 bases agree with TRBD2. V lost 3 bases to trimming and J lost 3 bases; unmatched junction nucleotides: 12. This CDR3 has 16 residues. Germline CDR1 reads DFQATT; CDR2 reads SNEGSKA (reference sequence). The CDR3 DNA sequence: TGCAGTGCTAGTTCTTACATAGCGGGAGAAGTCTACGAGCAGTACTTC. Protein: CSASSYIAGEVYEQYF.

CDR3 residues: CASSLAGPNSPLHF. For the CDR3, the DNA is TGTGCCAGCAGCTTAGCGGGGCCAAATTCACCCCTCCACTTT. This chain connects TRBV7-2 to TRBJ1-6; D might be TRBD1 (5 bases). The CDR3 consists of 14 residues. Between the trimmed V and J ends, which lost 0 bases and 7 bases, there was a span of 7 bases. CDR1 and CDR2 from the germline V gene are SGHTA and FQGNSA.

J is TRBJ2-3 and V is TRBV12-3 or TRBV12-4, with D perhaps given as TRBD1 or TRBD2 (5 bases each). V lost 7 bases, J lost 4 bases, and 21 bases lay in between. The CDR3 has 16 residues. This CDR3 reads CASIQPRQGAADTQYF. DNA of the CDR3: TGTGCCAGCATCCAGCCCCGCCAGGGAGCCGCAGATACGCAGTATTTT.

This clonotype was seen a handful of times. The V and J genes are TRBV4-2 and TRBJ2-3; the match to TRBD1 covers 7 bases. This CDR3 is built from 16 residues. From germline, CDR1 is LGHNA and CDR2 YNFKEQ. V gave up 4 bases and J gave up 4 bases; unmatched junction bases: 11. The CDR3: CASSPETGAGPDTQYF. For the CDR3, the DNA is TGTGCCAGCAGCCCCGAAACAGGGGCAGGGCCAGATACGCAGTATTTT.

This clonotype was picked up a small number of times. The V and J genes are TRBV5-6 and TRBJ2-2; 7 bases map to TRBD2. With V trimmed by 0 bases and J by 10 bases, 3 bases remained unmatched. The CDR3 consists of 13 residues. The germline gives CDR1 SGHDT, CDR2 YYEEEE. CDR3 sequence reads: CASSLGLAEELFF. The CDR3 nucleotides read TGTGCCAGCAGCTTGGGACTAGCCGAGGAGCTGTTTTTT.

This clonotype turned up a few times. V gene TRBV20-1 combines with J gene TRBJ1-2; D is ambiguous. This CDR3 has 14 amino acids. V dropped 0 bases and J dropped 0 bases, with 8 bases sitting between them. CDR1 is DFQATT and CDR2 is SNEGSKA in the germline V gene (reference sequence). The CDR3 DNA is TGCAGTGCTAGAGATCGAGGGACTAACTATGGCTACACCTTC. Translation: CSARDRGTNYGYTF.

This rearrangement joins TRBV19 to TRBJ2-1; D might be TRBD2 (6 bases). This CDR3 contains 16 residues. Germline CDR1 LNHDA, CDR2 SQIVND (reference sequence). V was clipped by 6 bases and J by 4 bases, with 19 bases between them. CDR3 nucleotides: TGTGCCAGTAGATCGATCCTAGCGACTCATTACAATGAGCAGTTCTTC. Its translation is CASRSILATHYNEQFF.

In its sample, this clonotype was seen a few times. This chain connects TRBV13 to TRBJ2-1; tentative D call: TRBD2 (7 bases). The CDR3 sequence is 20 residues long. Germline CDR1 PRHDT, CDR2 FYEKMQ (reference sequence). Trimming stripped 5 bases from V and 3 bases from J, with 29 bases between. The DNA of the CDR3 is TGTGCCAGCAGCCCCATCGGAGGGGGGGGACTATTTAGGAGCTACAATGAGCAGTTCTTC. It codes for CASSPIGGGGLFRSYNEQFF.

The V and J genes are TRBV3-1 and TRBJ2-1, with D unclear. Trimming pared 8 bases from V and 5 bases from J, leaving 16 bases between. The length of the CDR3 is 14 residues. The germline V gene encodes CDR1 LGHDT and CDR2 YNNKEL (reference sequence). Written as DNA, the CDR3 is TGTGCCAGCTCGGGTTTGGTGGGAAACAATGAGCAGTTCTTC. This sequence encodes CASSGLVGNNEQFF.

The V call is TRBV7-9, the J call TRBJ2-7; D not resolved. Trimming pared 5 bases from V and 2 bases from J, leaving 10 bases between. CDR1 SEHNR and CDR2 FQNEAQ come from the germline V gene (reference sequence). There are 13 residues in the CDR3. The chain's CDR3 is CASSDVETYEQYF. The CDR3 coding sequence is TGTGCCAGCAGCGACGTAGAGACCTACGAGCAGTACTTC.

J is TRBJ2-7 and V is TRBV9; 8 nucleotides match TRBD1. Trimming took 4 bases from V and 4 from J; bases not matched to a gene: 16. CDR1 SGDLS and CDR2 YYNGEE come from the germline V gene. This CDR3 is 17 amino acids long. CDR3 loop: CASSTDPRTGYGYEQYF. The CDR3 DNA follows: TGTGCCAGCAGCACTGATCCTCGGACAGGGTATGGGTACGAGCAGTACTTC.

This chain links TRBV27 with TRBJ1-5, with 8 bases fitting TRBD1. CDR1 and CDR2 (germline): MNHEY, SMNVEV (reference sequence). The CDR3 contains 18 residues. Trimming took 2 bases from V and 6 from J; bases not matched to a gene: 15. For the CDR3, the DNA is TGTGCCAGCAGTTTAAGTTCTGACAGGGGCCTATTAGGTCAGCCCCAGCATTTT. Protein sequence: CASSLSSDRGLLGQPQHF.

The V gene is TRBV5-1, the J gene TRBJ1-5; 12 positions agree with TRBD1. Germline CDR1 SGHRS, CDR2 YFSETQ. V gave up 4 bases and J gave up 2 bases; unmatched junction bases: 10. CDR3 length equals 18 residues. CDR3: CASSKGTGGHFGNQPQHF. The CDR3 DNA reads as TGCGCCAGCAGCAAAGGGACAGGGGGCCATTTCGGCAATCAGCCCCAGCATTTT.

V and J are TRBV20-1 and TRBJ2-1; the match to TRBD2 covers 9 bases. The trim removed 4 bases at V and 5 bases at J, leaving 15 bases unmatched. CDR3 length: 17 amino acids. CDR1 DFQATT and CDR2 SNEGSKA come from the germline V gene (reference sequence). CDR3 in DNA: TGCAGTGCTAACACTGTTCCCGGGACTAGCAGCCACAATGAGCAGTTCTTC. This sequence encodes CSANTVPGTSSHNEQFF.

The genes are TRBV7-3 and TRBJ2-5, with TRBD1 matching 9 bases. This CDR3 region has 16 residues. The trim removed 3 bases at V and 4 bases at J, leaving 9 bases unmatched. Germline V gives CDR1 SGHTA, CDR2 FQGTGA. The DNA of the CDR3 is TGTGCCAGCAGCTTGACAACAGGGGGCGGATTAGAGACCCAGTACTTC. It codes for CASSLTTGGGLETQYF.

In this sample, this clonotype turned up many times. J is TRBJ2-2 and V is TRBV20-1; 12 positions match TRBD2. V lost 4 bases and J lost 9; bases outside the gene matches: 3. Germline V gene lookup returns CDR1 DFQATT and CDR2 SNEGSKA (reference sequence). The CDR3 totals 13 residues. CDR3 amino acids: CSATSGRARELFF. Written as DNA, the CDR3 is TGCAGTGCTACTAGCGGGAGGGCCAGGGAGCTGTTTTTT.

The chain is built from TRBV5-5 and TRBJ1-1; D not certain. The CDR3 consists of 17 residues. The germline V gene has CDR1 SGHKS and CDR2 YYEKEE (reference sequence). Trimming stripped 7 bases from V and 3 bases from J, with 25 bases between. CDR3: CASDSVIRVLRYTEAFF. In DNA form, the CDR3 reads TGTGCCAGCGATAGCGTAATAAGGGTCCTAAGATACACTGAAGCTTTCTTT.